A selection of T cell receptor beta chains follows, all from one sample in a study of T cells in Graves' hyperthyroidism and ophthalmopathy. One entry per CDR3 protein, called by TCRdb with MiXCR from the multiplex PCR reads. Of approximately 300,000 distinct CDR3 sequences listed, about 17% are singletons. The sample taken for sequencing was blood. The source of these receptors is a woman in her sixties with Graves' ophthalmopathy. The CDR3 runs from the conserved cysteine through the conserved F or W. The order of the fields is V gene, D gene, J gene, clone size, CDR3 length, CDR3 protein, CDR3 DNA. The D gene is left open where the match is weak. Not all rows give a size; the values are once, few, many and, for expanded clones, a class.

v_call: TRBV7-3
d_call: .
j_call: TRBJ2-6
clone_size: few
cdr3_length: 22
cdr3_aa: CASSLRVGGGLAFGSGANVLTF
cdr3_nt: TGTGCCAGCAGCTTAAGGGTTGGTGGGGGGCTAGCCTTCGGCTCTGGGGCCAACGTCCTGACTTTC

v_call: TRBV20-1
d_call: TRBD1
j_call: TRBJ1-1
clone_size: many
cdr3_length: 18
cdr3_aa: CSARPVGWQGVMNTEAFF
cdr3_nt: TGCAGTGCTAGACCGGTGGGGTGGCAGGGGGTGATGAACACTGAAGCTTTCTTT

v_call: TRBV20-1
d_call: .
j_call: TRBJ1-1
clone_size: .
cdr3_length: 13
cdr3_aa: CSARVGSNTEAFF
cdr3_nt: TGCAGTGCTAGAGTCGGCTCGAACACTGAAGCTTTCTTT

v_call: TRBV6-1
d_call: .
j_call: TRBJ2-1
clone_size: .
cdr3_length: 16
cdr3_aa: CASSGPEGGPYNEQFF
cdr3_nt: TGTGCCAGCAGTGGGCCCGAGGGGGGCCCCTACAATGAGCAGTTCTTC

v_call: TRBV10-3
d_call: TRBD2
j_call: TRBJ2-7
clone_size: many
cdr3_length: 15
cdr3_aa: CAIRSDSGSRYEQYF
cdr3_nt: TGTGCCATCAGATCTGATAGCGGGAGTAGGTACGAGCAGTACTTC

v_call: TRBV5-6
d_call: .
j_call: TRBJ2-7
clone_size: many
cdr3_length: 13
cdr3_aa: CASSLFTAPEQYF
cdr3_nt: TGTGCCAGCAGCTTGTTTACAGCGCCCGAGCAGTACTTC

v_call: TRBV28
d_call: .
j_call: TRBJ1-2
clone_size: many
cdr3_length: 14
cdr3_aa: CASSFTAGGHGYTF
cdr3_nt: TGTGCCAGCAGTTTTACGGCGGGGGGACATGGCTACACCTTC

v_call: TRBV5-5
d_call: TRBD2
j_call: TRBJ2-1
clone_size: .
cdr3_length: 14
cdr3_aa: CASSATSGRAEQFF
cdr3_nt: TGCGCCAGCAGCGCGACTAGCGGGAGGGCTGAGCAGTTCTTC

v_call: TRBV7-2
d_call: .
j_call: TRBJ2-1
clone_size: many
cdr3_length: 15
cdr3_aa: CASSSDRDSLGEQFF
cdr3_nt: TGTGCCAGCAGCTCCGACCGGGACTCTTTGGGTGAGCAGTTCTTC

v_call: TRBV6-2/TRBV6-3
d_call: TRBD1
j_call: TRBJ1-1
clone_size: .
cdr3_length: 15
cdr3_aa: CASRPTDRVGAEAFF
cdr3_nt: TGTGCCAGCAGACCCACTGACAGGGTGGGAGCTGAAGCTTTCTTT

v_call: TRBV7-3
d_call: .
j_call: TRBJ2-2
clone_size: many
cdr3_length: 14
cdr3_aa: CASSSQGGTGELFF
cdr3_nt: TGTGCCAGCAGCTCTCAAGGGGGCACCGGGGAGCTGTTTTTT

v_call: TRBV5-1
d_call: TRBD1
j_call: TRBJ1-4
clone_size: .
cdr3_length: 17
cdr3_aa: CASRVGTGGNTNEKLFF
cdr3_nt: TGCGCCAGCCGTGTAGGGACAGGGGGCAATACTAATGAAAAACTGTTTTTT

v_call: TRBV7-2
d_call: .
j_call: TRBJ2-7
clone_size: .
cdr3_length: 16
cdr3_aa: CASGLAVLAYGCEQCF
cdr3_nt: TGTGCCAGCGGCTTGGCGGTCTTGGCGTATGGCTGCGAGCAGTGCTTC

v_call: TRBV6-1
d_call: .
j_call: TRBJ1-2
clone_size: .
cdr3_length: 13
cdr3_aa: CASNDSPNYGYTF
cdr3_nt: TGTGCCAGCAACGACAGCCCTAACTATGGCTACACCTTC

v_call: TRBV5-1
d_call: TRBD1
j_call: TRBJ2-3
clone_size: many
cdr3_length: 14
cdr3_aa: CASSSGTGSDTQYF
cdr3_nt: TGCGCCAGCAGCTCCGGGACAGGGTCAGATACGCAGTATTTT

v_call: TRBV13
d_call: .
j_call: TRBJ1-1
clone_size: many
cdr3_length: 14
cdr3_aa: CASSSLLLNTEAFF
cdr3_nt: TGTGCCAGCAGCTCACTTCTTCTGAACACTGAAGCTTTCTTT

v_call: TRBV7-2
d_call: TRBD1
j_call: TRBJ1-2
clone_size: many
cdr3_length: 15
cdr3_aa: CASSPQGAGSGGYTF
cdr3_nt: TGTGCCAGCAGCCCTCAGGGGGCAGGTTCGGGCGGCTACACCTTC

v_call: TRBV29-1
d_call: .
j_call: TRBJ2-3
clone_size: few
cdr3_length: 12
cdr3_aa: CSVQGVTDTQYF
cdr3_nt: TGCAGCGTTCAAGGGGTCACAGATACGCAGTATTTT

v_call: TRBV7-9
d_call: .
j_call: TRBJ2-5
clone_size: .
cdr3_length: 17
cdr3_aa: CASSARRIGTSQETQYF
cdr3_nt: TGTGCCAGCAGCGCAAGGCGCATCGGGACCTCCCAAGAGACCCAGTACTTC

v_call: TRBV4-1
d_call: .
j_call: TRBJ1-5
clone_size: many
cdr3_length: 16
cdr3_aa: CASSQEKGSGNQPQHF
cdr3_nt: TGCGCCAGCAGCCAAGAAAAAGGGTCGGGCAATCAGCCCCAGCATTTT

v_call: TRBV5-1
d_call: TRBD1
j_call: TRBJ1-1
clone_size: many
cdr3_length: 14
cdr3_aa: CASSVGTGNTEAFF
cdr3_nt: TGCGCCAGCAGCGTCGGGACAGGGAACACTGAAGCTTTCTTT

v_call: TRBV12-3/TRBV12-4
d_call: TRBD1
j_call: TRBJ2-7
clone_size: .
cdr3_length: 15
cdr3_aa: CASSPPRGRSHEQYF
cdr3_nt: TGTGCCAGCAGTCCCCCCAGGGGGCGATCCCACGAGCAGTACTTC

v_call: TRBV6-1
d_call: TRBD1
j_call: TRBJ2-2
clone_size: .
cdr3_length: 17
cdr3_aa: CASRWDGTGGDTGELFF
cdr3_nt: TGTGCCAGCAGGTGGGACGGGACAGGGGGGGACACCGGGGAGCTGTTTTTT

v_call: TRBV4-1
d_call: .
j_call: TRBJ2-7
clone_size: few
cdr3_length: 14
cdr3_aa: CASSQVGRTYEQYF
cdr3_nt: TGCGCCAGCAGCCAAGTCGGACGGACCTACGAGCAGTACTTC

v_call: TRBV5-1
d_call: TRBD2
j_call: TRBJ2-3
clone_size: many
cdr3_length: 16
cdr3_aa: CASSPILAGNTDTQYF
cdr3_nt: TGCGCCAGCAGCCCGATTCTAGCGGGCAACACAGATACGCAGTATTTT

v_call: TRBV20-1
d_call: TRBD2
j_call: TRBJ2-7
clone_size: few
cdr3_length: 13
cdr3_aa: CSSSGTGTYEQYF
cdr3_nt: TGCAGCTCGAGCGGGACCGGAACCTACGAGCAGTACTTC

v_call: TRBV4-2
d_call: .
j_call: TRBJ1-2
clone_size: once
cdr3_length: 15
cdr3_aa: CASSQDHRGARGYTF
cdr3_nt: TGTGCCAGCAGCCAAGATCATAGGGGGGCGCGTGGCTACACCTTC

v_call: TRBV29-1
d_call: .
j_call: TRBJ2-7
clone_size: .
cdr3_length: 12
cdr3_aa: CSVVGGSYEQYF
cdr3_nt: TGCAGCGTTGTAGGAGGGAGCTACGAGCAGTACTTC

v_call: TRBV5-1
d_call: TRBD1
j_call: TRBJ2-7
clone_size: .
cdr3_length: 14
cdr3_aa: CASSPTDRGREQYF
cdr3_nt: TGCGCCAGCAGCCCGACGGACAGGGGTCGTGAGCAGTACTTC

v_call: TRBV5-1
d_call: TRBD2
j_call: TRBJ2-7
clone_size: many
cdr3_length: 15
cdr3_aa: CASSLVTSGTYEQYF
cdr3_nt: TGCGCCAGCAGCTTGGTGACTAGCGGGACCTACGAGCAGTACTTC

v_call: TRBV6-5
d_call: .
j_call: TRBJ1-3
clone_size: few
cdr3_length: 15
cdr3_aa: CASSYSFPQRNTIYF
cdr3_nt: TGTGCCAGCAGTTACTCGTTCCCACAGCGAAACACCATATATTTT

v_call: TRBV11-1
d_call: TRBD2
j_call: TRBJ2-3
clone_size: many
cdr3_length: 19
cdr3_aa: CASSLVPGLAGVGTDTQYF
cdr3_nt: TGTGCCAGCAGCTTAGTACCGGGACTAGCGGGAGTCGGCACAGATACGCAGTATTTT

v_call: TRBV6-6
d_call: TRBD2
j_call: TRBJ2-2
clone_size: .
cdr3_length: 18
cdr3_aa: CASSYGLAGVSRTGELFF
cdr3_nt: TGTGCCAGCAGTTACGGGCTAGCGGGGGTATCCCGCACCGGGGAGCTGTTTTTT

v_call: TRBV6-5
d_call: .
j_call: TRBJ1-5
clone_size: .
cdr3_length: 14
cdr3_aa: CASSYSTPGQPQHF
cdr3_nt: TGTGCCAGCAGTTACTCAACCCCCGGTCAGCCCCAGCATTTT

v_call: TRBV28
d_call: TRBD1
j_call: TRBJ1-2
clone_size: .
cdr3_length: 15
cdr3_aa: CASRTTRQGPLGYTF
cdr3_nt: TGTGCCAGCAGAACAACTCGACAGGGGCCCTTGGGCTACACCTTC

v_call: TRBV3-1
d_call: TRBD1
j_call: TRBJ2-2
clone_size: few
cdr3_length: 14
cdr3_aa: CASSPGQFTGELFF
cdr3_nt: TGTGCCAGCAGCCCGGGACAGTTCACCGGGGAGCTGTTTTTT

v_call: TRBV20-1
d_call: .
j_call: TRBJ2-1
clone_size: many
cdr3_length: 16
cdr3_aa: CSASRGMESSYNEQFF
cdr3_nt: TGCAGTGCTTCCCGGGGGATGGAATCATCCTACAATGAGCAGTTCTTC

v_call: TRBV2
d_call: .
j_call: TRBJ1-2
clone_size: many
cdr3_length: 15
cdr3_aa: CASSEAGLPNYGYTF
cdr3_nt: TGTGCCAGCAGTGAAGCAGGGCTTCCCAACTATGGCTACACCTTC

v_call: TRBV4-1
d_call: .
j_call: TRBJ1-4
clone_size: .
cdr3_length: 15
cdr3_aa: CASSQPGATNEKLFF
cdr3_nt: TGCGCCAGCAGCCAACCGGGCGCAACTAATGAAAAACTGTTTTTT

v_call: TRBV12-3/TRBV12-4
d_call: .
j_call: TRBJ1-2
clone_size: few
cdr3_length: 14
cdr3_aa: CASSLAQAPYGYTF
cdr3_nt: TGTGCCAGCAGTTTAGCCCAGGCTCCATATGGCTACACCTTC

v_call: TRBV7-9
d_call: .
j_call: TRBJ2-3
clone_size: .
cdr3_length: 15
cdr3_aa: CASSPDRASKDTQYF
cdr3_nt: TGTGCCAGCAGCCCAGATCGGGCTAGCAAAGATACGCAGTATTTT

v_call: TRBV4-2
d_call: .
j_call: TRBJ2-1
clone_size: few
cdr3_length: 14
cdr3_aa: CASSQERGVGEQFF
cdr3_nt: TGTGCCAGCAGCCAAGAGCGGGGAGTAGGTGAGCAGTTCTTC

v_call: TRBV29-1
d_call: TRBD2
j_call: TRBJ2-6
clone_size: .
cdr3_length: 17
cdr3_aa: CSAAGLAESSGANVLTF
cdr3_nt: TGCAGTGCCGCGGGACTAGCGGAGAGCTCTGGGGCCAACGTCCTGACTTTC

v_call: TRBV10-3
d_call: .
j_call: TRBJ2-6
clone_size: .
cdr3_length: 15
cdr3_aa: CAIRNQGSGANVLTF
cdr3_nt: TGTGCCATCAGGAATCAGGGCTCTGGGGCCAACGTCCTGACTTTC

v_call: TRBV2
d_call: TRBD1
j_call: TRBJ1-5
clone_size: many
cdr3_length: 13
cdr3_aa: CASSGTDPRPQHF
cdr3_nt: TGTGCCAGCAGCGGGACAGATCCCCGGCCCCAGCATTTT

v_call: TRBV20-1
d_call: .
j_call: TRBJ1-3
clone_size: few
cdr3_length: 14
cdr3_aa: CSARGGGPGNTIYF
cdr3_nt: TGCAGTGCTAGAGGGGGTGGACCTGGAAACACCATATATTTT

v_call: TRBV20-1
d_call: TRBD2
j_call: TRBJ2-7
clone_size: .
cdr3_length: 15
cdr3_aa: CSAREGGGAVYEQYF
cdr3_nt: TGCAGTGCTAGAGAGGGCGGGGGGGCCGTATACGAGCAGTACTTC

v_call: TRBV7-2
d_call: TRBD1
j_call: TRBJ2-3
clone_size: .
cdr3_length: 13
cdr3_aa: CASSYTGADAQYF
cdr3_nt: TGTGCCAGCAGTTACACAGGGGCAGATGCGCAGTATTTT

v_call: TRBV7-2
d_call: TRBD1
j_call: TRBJ1-2
clone_size: many
cdr3_length: 13
cdr3_aa: CASSSGQVNGYTF
cdr3_nt: TGTGCCAGCAGCTCGGGACAGGTTAATGGCTACACCTTC

v_call: TRBV12-3/TRBV12-4
d_call: .
j_call: TRBJ2-3
clone_size: many
cdr3_length: 15
cdr3_aa: CASSLLRSSTDTQYF
cdr3_nt: TGTGCCAGCAGTTTGTTGCGGTCTAGCACAGATACGCAGTATTTT

v_call: TRBV4-2
d_call: .
j_call: TRBJ2-1
clone_size: .
cdr3_length: 19
cdr3_aa: CASSQDPRAGGFSYNEQFF
cdr3_nt: TGTGCCAGCAGCCAAGACCCCCGGGCAGGGGGGTTCTCCTACAATGAGCAGTTCTTC

v_call: TRBV28
d_call: .
j_call: TRBJ1-1
clone_size: many
cdr3_length: 13
cdr3_aa: CASIQGRDTEAFF
cdr3_nt: TGTGCCAGCATCCAGGGGAGGGACACTGAAGCTTTCTTT

v_call: TRBV28
d_call: .
j_call: TRBJ2-2
clone_size: many
cdr3_length: 15
cdr3_aa: CASSPHRGLAGELFF
cdr3_nt: TGTGCCAGCAGTCCCCACAGGGGACTCGCCGGGGAGCTGTTTTTT

v_call: TRBV2
d_call: TRBD1
j_call: TRBJ1-6
clone_size: many
cdr3_length: 15
cdr3_aa: CASSELGQGNSPLHF
cdr3_nt: TGTGCCAGCAGTGAACTGGGACAGGGGAATTCACCCCTCCACTTT

v_call: TRBV27
d_call: TRBD2
j_call: TRBJ2-7
clone_size: many
cdr3_length: 15
cdr3_aa: CASSYLAGAAYEQYF
cdr3_nt: TGTGCCAGCAGTTACCTAGCGGGGGCTGCCTACGAGCAGTACTTC